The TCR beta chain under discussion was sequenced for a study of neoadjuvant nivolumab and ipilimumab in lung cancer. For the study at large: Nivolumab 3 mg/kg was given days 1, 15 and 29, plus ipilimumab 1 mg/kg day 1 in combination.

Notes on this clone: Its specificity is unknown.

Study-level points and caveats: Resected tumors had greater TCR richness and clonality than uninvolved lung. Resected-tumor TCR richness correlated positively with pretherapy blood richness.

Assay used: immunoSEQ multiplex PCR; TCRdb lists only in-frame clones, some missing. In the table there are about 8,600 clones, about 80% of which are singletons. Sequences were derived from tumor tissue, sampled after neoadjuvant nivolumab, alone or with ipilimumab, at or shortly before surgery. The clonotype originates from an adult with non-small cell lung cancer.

In nucleotides, the CDR3 is TGTGCCAGTACCCCCCGAGAGGGCCTCGCCGGGGAGCTGTTTTTT. Protein: CASTPREGLAGELFF. The V call is TRBV19, the J call TRBJ2-2; possibly TRBD2 for D (5 bases). Trimming cost V 7 bases and J 6 bases, with 18 bases left between them. This CDR3 has 15 residues. In germline, CDR1 is LNHDA, CDR2 SQIVND (reference sequence).